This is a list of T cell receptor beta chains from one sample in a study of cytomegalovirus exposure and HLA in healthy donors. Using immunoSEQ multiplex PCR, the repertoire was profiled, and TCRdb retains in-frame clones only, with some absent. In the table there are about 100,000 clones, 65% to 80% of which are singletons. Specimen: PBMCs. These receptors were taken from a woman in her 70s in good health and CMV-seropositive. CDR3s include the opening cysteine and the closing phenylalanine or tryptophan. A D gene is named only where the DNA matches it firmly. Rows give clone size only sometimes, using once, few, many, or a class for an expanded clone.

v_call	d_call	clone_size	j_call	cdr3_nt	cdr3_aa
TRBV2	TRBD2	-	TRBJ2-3	TGTGCCAGCAGTGGGGAGGAGGTCCTAGCGGGCGATTCCGATACGCAGTATTTT	CASSGEEVLAGDSDTQYF
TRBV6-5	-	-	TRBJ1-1	TGTGCCAGCAGGCTTGCTCGGAGGGGATGGACTGAAGCTTTCTTT	CASRLARRGWTEAFF
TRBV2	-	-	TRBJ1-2	TGTGCCAGCAGCCCCACGGGGGAAATATCTGGCTACACCTTC	CASSPTGEISGYTF
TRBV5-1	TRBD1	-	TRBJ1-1	TGCGCCAGCAGCAATCACAGGGGGAACACTGAAGCTTTCTTT	CASSNHRGNTEAFF
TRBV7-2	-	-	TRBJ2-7	TGTGCCAGCAGCTTAGCGGCGGCCGGTGAAGTGTACTTC	CASSLAAAGEVYF
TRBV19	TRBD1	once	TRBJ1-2	TGTGCCAGTACTTCCGGACAGGCCTCTTCCTATGGCTACACCTTC	CASTSGQASSYGYTF
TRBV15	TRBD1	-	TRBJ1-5	TGTGCCACCAGCCGAAGACAGGGGATCCAGCCCCAGCATTTT	CATSRRQGIQPQHF
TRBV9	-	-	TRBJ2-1	TGTGCCAGCAGCGTGGTAAGCGGTATTTACAATGAGCAGTTCTTC	CASSVVSGIYNEQFF
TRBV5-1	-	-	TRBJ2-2	TGCGTCAGCAGCCCCCTCGGAGGGATCGACACCGGGGAGCTGTTTTTT	CVSSPLGGIDTGELFF
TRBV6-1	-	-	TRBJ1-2	TGTGCCAGCAGTGATCTTGGCCGGGGGGGAGATCGCTACACCTTC	CASSDLGRGGDRYTF
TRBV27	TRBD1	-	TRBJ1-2	TGTGCCAGCAGCCCAAAGCTCACAGGGACAGCTAACTATGGCTACACCTTC	CASSPKLTGTANYGYTF
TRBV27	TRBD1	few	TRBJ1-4	TGTGCCAGCAGTTCTTGGACAGGGTCTAATGAAAAACTGTTTTTT	CASSSWTGSNEKLFF
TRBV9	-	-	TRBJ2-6	TGTGCCGGCAGCGTACAGGCGGGACCCTCTGGGGCCAACGTCCTGACTTTC	CAGSVQAGPSGANVLTF
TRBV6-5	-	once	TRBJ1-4	TGTGCCAGCAGTTACTCCCCCGGGTCGGATGAAAAACCGTTTTTT	CASSYSPGSDEKPFF
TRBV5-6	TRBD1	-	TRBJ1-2	TGTGCCAGCAGCTTGTTAGACAGGGGGCTGTATGGCTACACCTTC	CASSLLDRGLYGYTF
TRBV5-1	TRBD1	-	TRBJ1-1	TGCGCCAGCAGCATCCGACAGGGGGAAACTGAAGCTTTCTTT	CASSIRQGETEAFF
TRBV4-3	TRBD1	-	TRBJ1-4	TGCGCCAGCAGCCCAGAGGGACAGCGGAATGAAAAACTGTTTTTT	CASSPEGQRNEKLFF
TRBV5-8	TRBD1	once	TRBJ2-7	TGTGCCAGCAAACCTGGGGACAGTTCCTACGAGCAGTACTTC	CASKPGDSSYEQYF
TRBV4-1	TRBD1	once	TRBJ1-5	TGCGCCAGCAGCCAGGACCCGGGACAGGGGCGTCTCGTTCCCCAGCATTTT	CASSQDPGQGRLVPQHF
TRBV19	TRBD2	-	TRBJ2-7	TGTGCCAGTAGCGGGAGGAGATACGAGCAGTACTTC	CASSGRRYEQYF
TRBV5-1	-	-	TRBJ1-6	TGCGCCAGCAGCTTGGGAACAGCTAATAATTCACCCCTCCACTTT	CASSLGTANNSPLHF
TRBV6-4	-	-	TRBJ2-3	TGTGCCAGCAGTGACACCGACAGGGCCGGGGGTACGCAGTATTTT	CASSDTDRAGGTQYF